This TCR beta chain was recorded in a study of blood T cell repertoires in COVID-19 (dated by TCRdb to the early 2020s). In terms of the full investigation: Samples covering the acute and convalescent phases of COVID-19 were provided by collaborators in the United States, Italy and Spain. The repertoires were released in a freely available public database meant as a resource for research on the immune response to SARS-CoV-2. The prospective study material was composed of cDNA or gDNA derived from T cells, B-cell-depleted T cells, or PBMCs. Samples came from the ongoing ImmuneRACE study (first 160 participants) plus 1,254 subjects from 6 global collaborators. Where available, HLA class I and class II types were taken from metadata supplied by the sample provider and were not determined by assay-based typing. The sample metadata nearly always contained a de-identified subject ID, COVID-19 status, age in years and sex. Subjects who had been exposed to COVID-19, were actively infected with it, or had recovered from it provided the deeply sampled blood TCRbeta repertoires that made up the dataset. Study-wide findings and limitations: The quantity of clinical and demographic metadata differed by source and by participant and was supplied without curation.

From the cysteine through the phenylalanine, the CDR3 covers 15 amino acids. Only the CDR3 part of the read is kept: 45 bases, read in frame from the first base. CDR1 SGHRS and CDR2 YFSETQ are derived from the germline V gene. TCRbeta CDR3 regions were amplified from genomic DNA by means of the immunoSEQ Assay, a bias-controlled multiplex PCR. The original pipeline was this. Nucleated cell counts per sample were estimated from amplification of reference gene primers within the assay. Sequence reads were collapsed and filtered to measure the absolute abundance of every unique TCRbeta CDR3 rearrangement. For each sample, productive Simpson clonality was calculated as the square root of Simpson's diversity index over productive rearrangements. The table was pulled from immuneACCESS by TCRdb, which kept in-frame rearrangements only. Such tables lose some clones; where checked, under half of the loss comes from unresolved V genes, and the rest has no known cause. That table supplies the V and J calls and clone size; D and trimming were determined from the DNA. Present in this sample are some 100,000 clones, about 83% of which were seen just once. Of the sample, roughly 25% falls within the top ten clones.

Details on this clone: Its antigen has not been determined. A read error may account for a junction end that differs from germline.

Each collaborating institution followed its own protocols to collect whole blood in K2EDTA tubes. Collaborator samples were shipped for TCRbeta analysis as frozen whole blood, isolated PBMCs, or DNA extracted from either sample type. The sequenced sample consisted of peripheral blood. This clonotype originated in a human donor in a cohort sampled during active COVID-19. The receptor chain draws on TRBV5-1 and TRBJ2-3, and possibly TRBD1, on 5 matching bases. The DNA sequence follows: TGCGCCAGCAACTTGGGCAGGGCGAGCACAGATACGCAGTATTTT. This encodes CASNLGRASTDTQYF.